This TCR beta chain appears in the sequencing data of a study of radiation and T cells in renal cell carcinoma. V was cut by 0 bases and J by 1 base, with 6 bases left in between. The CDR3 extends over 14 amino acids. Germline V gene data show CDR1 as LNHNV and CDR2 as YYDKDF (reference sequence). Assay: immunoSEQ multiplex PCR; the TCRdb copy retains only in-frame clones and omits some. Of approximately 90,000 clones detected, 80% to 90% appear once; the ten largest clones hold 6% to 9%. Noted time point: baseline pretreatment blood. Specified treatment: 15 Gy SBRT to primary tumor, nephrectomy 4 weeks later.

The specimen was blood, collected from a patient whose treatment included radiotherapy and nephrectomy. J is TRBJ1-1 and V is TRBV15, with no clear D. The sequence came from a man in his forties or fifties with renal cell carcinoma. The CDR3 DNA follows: TGTGCCACCAGCAGAGATAGTAAGAACACTGAAGCTTTCTTT. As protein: CATSRDSKNTEAFF.